The clone carrying this TCR beta chain was seen many times. The data belong to a study of human T cells and chemical hapten exposure. Unfractionated whole blood was the source of the extracted total RNA. One entry per CDR3 protein, called by TCRdb with MiXCR from the 5' RACE reads. The sample shows 120,000 to 150,000 distinct CDR3 sequences, over 3.5% of them seen only once. With 2 bases removed from V and 7 bases from J, the gap between germline ends came to 6 bases. This CDR3 comprises 12 residues. Germline V gene sequence: CDR1 SGHKS, CDR2 YYEKEE (reference sequence). The genes are TRBV5-5 and TRBJ1-4; no clear D gene. The TCR sequence derives from a female donor in good health. CDR3 residues: CASSFATEKLFF. The CDR3 nucleotides read TGTGCCAGCAGCTTCGCGACTGAAAAACTGTTTTTT.